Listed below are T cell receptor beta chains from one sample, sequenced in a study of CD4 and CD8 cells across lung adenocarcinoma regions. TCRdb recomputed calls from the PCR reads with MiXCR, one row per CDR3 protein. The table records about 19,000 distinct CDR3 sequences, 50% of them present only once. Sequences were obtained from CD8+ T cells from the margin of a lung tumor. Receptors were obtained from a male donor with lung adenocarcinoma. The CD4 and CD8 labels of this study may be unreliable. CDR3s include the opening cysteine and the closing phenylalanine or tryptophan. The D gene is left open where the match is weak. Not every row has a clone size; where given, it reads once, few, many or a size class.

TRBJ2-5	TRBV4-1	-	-	CASSQVIGRGATDTQYF	TGCGCCAGCAGCCAGGTTATCGGGCGCGGGGCCACAGATACGCAGTACTTC
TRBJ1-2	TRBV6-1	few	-	CASSEMGYGYTF	TGTGCCAGCAGTGAAATGGGATATGGCTACACCTTC
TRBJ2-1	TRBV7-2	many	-	CASSLFNEQFF	TGTGCCAGCAGCTTATTTAATGAGCAGTTCTTC
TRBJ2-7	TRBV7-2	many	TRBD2	CASSLGLAGGPITYEQYF	TGTGCCAGCAGCCTCGGACTAGCGGGAGGACCAATTACCTACGAGCAGTACTTC
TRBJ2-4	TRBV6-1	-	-	CASSEGRGRLRNIQYF	TGTGCCAGCAGTGAAGGGCGGGGCCGTCTACGAAACATTCAGTACTTC
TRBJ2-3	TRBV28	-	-	CASGGEGAGSKETQYF	TGTGCCAGCGGTGGGGAGGGGGCAGGTAGCAAAGAGACGCAGTACTTT
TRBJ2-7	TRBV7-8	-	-	CASSLELAYEQYF	TGTGCCAGCAGCTTAGAATTGGCCTACGAGCAGTACTTC
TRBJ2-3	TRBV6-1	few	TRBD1	CASSEAGTGDGDTQYF	TGTGCCAGCAGTGAAGCCGGGACAGGGGACGGAGATACGCAGTATTTT
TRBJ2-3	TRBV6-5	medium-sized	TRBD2	CASSYRGTSGTDTQYF	TGTGCCAGCAGTTACCGGGGGACTAGCGGCACAGATACGCAGTATTTT
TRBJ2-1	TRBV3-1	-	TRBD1	CASSAPDRAGNEQFF	TGTGCCAGCAGCGCCCCGGACAGGGCCGGCAATGAGCAGTTCTTC
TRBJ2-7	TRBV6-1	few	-	CASSEMTGGAYEQYF	TGTGCCAGCAGTGAGATGACAGGTGGAGCCTACGAGCAGTACTTC
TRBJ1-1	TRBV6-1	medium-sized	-	CATKAEAFF	TGTGCCACCAAAGCTGAAGCTTTCTTT
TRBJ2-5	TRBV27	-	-	CANTKFESRDRETQYF	TGTGCCAACACAAAGTTCGAGAGCCGCGACAGGGAGACCCAGTACTTC
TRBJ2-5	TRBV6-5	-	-	CASSLVGREQETQYF	TGTGCCAGCAGTCTAGTCGGGCGTGAACAAGAGACCCAGTACTTC
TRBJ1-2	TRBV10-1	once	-	CASSESRWRPPVYYGYTF	TGCGCCAGCAGTGAGTCACGATGGCGACCCCCGGTTTACTATGGCTACACCTTC
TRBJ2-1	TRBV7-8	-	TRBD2	CASSLVGPAGNEQFF	TGTGCCAGCAGCTTAGTAGGACCAGCGGGAAATGAGCAGTTCTTC
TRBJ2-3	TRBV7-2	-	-	CASSNRLAVASTDTQYF	TGTGCCAGCAGCAACCGCCTGGCCGTTGCGAGCACAGATACGCAGTACTTT
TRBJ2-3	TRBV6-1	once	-	CAGGEGGGERDTQYF	TGTGCCGGCGGTGAAGGGGGAGGGGAGCGAGATACGCAGTATTTT
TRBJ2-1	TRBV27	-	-	CASKRTADNEQFF	TGTGCCAGCAAGAGGACGGCGGACAATGAGCAGTTCTTC
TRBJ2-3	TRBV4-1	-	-	CASSQEGVGPETQYF	TGCGCCAGCAGCCAAGAGGGCGTTGGCCCAGAGACGCAGTATTTT
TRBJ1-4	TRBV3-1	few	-	CASSQAGTQNEKLFF	TGTGCCAGCAGCCAAGCCGGGACACAAAATGAAAAACTGTTTTTT
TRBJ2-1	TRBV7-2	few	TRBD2	CASSSTGTSGSYNEQFF	TGTGCCAGCAGCTCCACCGGGACTAGCGGTTCCTACAATGAGCAGTTCTTC
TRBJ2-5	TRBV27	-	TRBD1	CGRGPGGGDKDTQYF	TGTGGCAGGGGGCCAGGGGGCGGTGACAAAGACACCCAGTACTTC
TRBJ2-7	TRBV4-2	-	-	CAGRRVRDTDTQYF	TGTGCGGGGCGCCGGGTCCGTGACACAGATACGCAGTACTTC
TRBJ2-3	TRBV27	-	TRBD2	CASSPGRLASGTDTQYF	TGTGCCAGCAGTCCTGGCCGACTAGCTTCTGGGACAGATACGCAGTATTTT
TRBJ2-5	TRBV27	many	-	CASSFGDIAEQYF	TGTGCCAGCAGTTTTGGGGATATAGCTGAACAGTACTTC
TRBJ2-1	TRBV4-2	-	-	CASSQDLGGRGNNEQFF	TGTGCCAGCAGCCAAGATCTGGGCGGGCGAGGCAACAATGAGCAGTTCTTC
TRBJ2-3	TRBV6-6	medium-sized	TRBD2	CASSPRTSFSDTQYF	TGTGCCAGCAGCCCTAGGACTAGCTTCTCAGATACGCAGTATTTT